Below, 13 T cell receptor beta chains from the same sample are listed, as sequenced in a study of OX40 agonist ivuxolimab in advanced cancers. Profiling relied on immunoSEQ multiplex PCR, and the TCRdb table lists in-frame clones only, not all of them. The data show about 62,000 clones, approximately 81% seen once. The sequencing here drew on CD4+ or CD8+ T cells sorted from blood, taken in a trial of the OX40 agonist ivuxolimab. All receptors derive from an adult with an advanced solid tumor such as melanoma, head and neck, liver or kidney cancer.

The chain couples TRBV29-1 to TRBJ2-5; 10 bases fit TRBD2. This CDR3 contains 14 residues. CDR1 is SQVTM and CDR2 is ANQGSEA in the germline V gene. Losses at the gene ends were 6 bases for V and 7 bases for J; bases not matched to a gene: 11. The CDR3 loop reads CSVGTSAWGTTQYF. The CDR3, as DNA: TGCAGCGTAGGGACTAGCGCTTGGGGGACGACCCAGTACTTC. The complete variable domain, with remaining parts taken from reference TRBV29-1 and TRBJ2-5, reads SAVISQKPSRDICQRGTSLTIQCQVDSQVTMMFWYRQQPGQSLTLIATANQGSEATYESGFVIDKFPISRPNLTFSTLTVSNMSPEDSSIYLCSVGTSAWGTTQYFGPGTRLLVL.

The chain links TRBV5-5 to TRBJ2-7, with 9 bases lining up with TRBD1. Unmatched junction bases numbered 5, after V lost 3 bases and J lost 1 base. CDR1 SGHKS and CDR2 YYEKEE come from the germline V gene (reference sequence). This CDR3 region has 15 residues. CDR3 DNA sequence: TGTGCCAGCAGCTCCGGGACAGGGACTTCCTACGAGCAGTACTTC. Translated, it gives CASSSGTGTSYEQYF.

V is TRBV19 and J is TRBJ2-6; D may be TRBD2 (6 bases). The CDR3 loop spans 14 amino acids. V lost 4 bases and J lost 2, with 6 bases in between. Germline V gene lookup returns CDR1 LNHDA and CDR2 SQIVND (reference sequence). CDR3 in amino acids: CASSSGAGANVLTF. The CDR3 nucleotides read TGTGCCAGTAGTAGCGGGGCTGGGGCCAACGTCCTGACTTTC.

This clone was observed a single time. V and J are TRBV19 and TRBJ2-7, with 10 bases identical to TRBD2. Germline V gene data show CDR1 as LNHDA and CDR2 as SQIVND (reference sequence). The CDR3 contains 18 residues. V gave up 6 bases and J gave up 3 bases; unmatched junction bases: 17. This CDR3 is CASSPGAGASGGLYEQYF. The CDR3 DNA reads as TGTGCCAGTAGCCCGGGAGCGGGGGCTAGCGGGGGTCTCTACGAGCAGTACTTC.

J is TRBJ1-1 and V is TRBV9; the D is unclear. This CDR3 has 14 amino acids. With 4 bases removed from V and 1 base from J, the gap between germline ends came to 11 bases. In germline, CDR1 is SGDLS, CDR2 YYNGEE. The DNA of the CDR3 is TGTGCCAGCAGCCTAGACGCCGGGAACACTGAAGCTTTCTTT. It yields the protein CASSLDAGNTEAFF.

Concerning this clone: The CDR3 does not close with the conserved phenylalanine or tryptophan, likely indicating a read error. This rearrangement joins TRBV11-3 to TRBJ2-7; D is possibly TRBD2 (6 bases). V shed 8 bases and J shed 7 bases, with 12 bases lying between them. The CDR3 is 11 residues long. Per germline, CDR1 SGHNT and CDR2 YENEEA. The CDR3 DNA follows: TGTGCCAGCGCCTGGGGGGAAGAGCAGTACCTC. It specifies CASAWGEEQYL.

This clone was found a few times. Distinct nucleotide sequences in the sample also encode this CDR3. The rearrangement joins TRBV18 to TRBJ2-1; 12 bases align to TRBD2. The germline gives CDR1 KGHSH, CDR2 LQKENI. CDR3 size: 17 residues. Trimming took 0 bases from V and 5 from J; bases not matched to a gene: 5. The DNA for the CDR3 is TGTGCCAGCTCACCACCGGGTCGACTAGCGGGGGACAATGAGCAGTTCTTC. Amino acid sequence: CASSPPGRLAGDNEQFF.

CDR3 residues: CASSIPFGGESYEQYF. For the CDR3, the DNA is TGTGCCAGTAGTATCCCGTTCGGAGGGGAGTCCTACGAGCAGTACTTC. The chain recombines TRBV19 with TRBJ2-7, with D perhaps matching TRBD2 (6 bases). The CDR3 contains 16 residues. Germline lookup yields CDR1 LNHDA and CDR2 SQIVND (reference sequence). Trimming stripped 3 bases from V and 1 base from J, with 16 bases between.

The rearrangement uses TRBV28 and TRBJ1-2, with TRBD1 matching over 9 bases. The length of the CDR3 is 17 residues. Per the germline V gene, CDR1 is MDHEN and CDR2 is SYDVKM. J gave up 2 bases and V 5 bases, and 12 bases lay outside the gene matches. The CDR3 bases are TGTGCCAGCAGTGATCTCTACCGACAGGGGGGGAACTATGGCTACACCTTC. Translating gives CASSDLYRQGGNYGYTF.

A few counts support this clone. This rearrangement joins TRBV10-1 to TRBJ1-5; D remains unclear. This CDR3 is built from 13 residues. Germline values: CDR1 WNHNN, CDR2 SYGVQD (reference sequence). V was trimmed by 3 bases and J by 3 bases, leaving 6 bases between them. CDR3 DNA sequence: TGCGCCAGCAGTGACGGCCTCAATCAGCCCCAGCATTTT. The encoded protein is CASSDGLNQPQHF.

V and J are TRBV2 and TRBJ1-6; D not certain. In germline, CDR1 is SNHLY, CDR2 FYNNEI. Trimming took off 5 bases at V and 5 bases at J, with 4 bases between the two ends. The CDR3 covers 12 residues. This CDR3 reads CASSPDNSPLHF. The DNA for the CDR3 is TGTGCCAGCAGTCCGGATAATTCACCCCTCCACTTT. The entire variable domain, with the rest obtained from reference TRBV2 and TRBJ1-6, is as follows: EPEVTQTPSHQVTQMGQEVILRCVPISNHLYFYWYRQILGQKVEFLVSFYNNEISEKSEIFDDQFSVERPDGSNFTLKIRSTKLEDSAMYFCASSPDNSPLHFGNGTRLTVT.

This chain connects TRBV9 to TRBJ2-7, with 7 bases fitting TRBD2. Trimming at V came to 4 bases and at J to 2 bases, leaving 15 bases not matched to a gene. CDR1 is SGDLS, CDR2 YYNGEE, per germline. The CDR3 length is 17 residues. The CDR3 nucleotides are TGTGCCAGCAGCCCGCGCGGGGAGGCGGGGGACCCCTACGAGCAGTACTTC. Its translation: CASSPRGEAGDPYEQYF.

This clone appeared a single time. This sequence joins TRBV10-3 and TRBJ2-1, with 9 bases aligning to TRBD1. The V and J ends lost 4 bases and 6 bases, in that order; junction bases with no gene match: 4. This CDR3 region has 14 residues. CDR1 and CDR2 (germline): ENHRY, SYGVKD. In nucleotides, the CDR3 is TGTGCCATCAGTGGTGGACAGGGGTTCAATGAGCAGTTCTTC. Translating gives CAISGGQGFNEQFF.